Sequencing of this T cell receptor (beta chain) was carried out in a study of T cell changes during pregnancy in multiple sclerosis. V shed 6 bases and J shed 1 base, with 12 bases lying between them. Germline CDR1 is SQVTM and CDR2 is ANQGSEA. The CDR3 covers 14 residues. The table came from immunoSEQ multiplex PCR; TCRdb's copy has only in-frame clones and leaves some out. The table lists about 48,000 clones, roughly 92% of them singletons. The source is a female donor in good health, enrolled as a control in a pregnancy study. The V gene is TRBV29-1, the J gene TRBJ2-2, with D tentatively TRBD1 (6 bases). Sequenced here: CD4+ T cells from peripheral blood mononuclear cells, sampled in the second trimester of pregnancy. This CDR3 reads CSVARGQNTGELFF. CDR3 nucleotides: TGCAGCGTGGCCCGGGGACAGAACACCGGGGAGCTGTTTTTT.